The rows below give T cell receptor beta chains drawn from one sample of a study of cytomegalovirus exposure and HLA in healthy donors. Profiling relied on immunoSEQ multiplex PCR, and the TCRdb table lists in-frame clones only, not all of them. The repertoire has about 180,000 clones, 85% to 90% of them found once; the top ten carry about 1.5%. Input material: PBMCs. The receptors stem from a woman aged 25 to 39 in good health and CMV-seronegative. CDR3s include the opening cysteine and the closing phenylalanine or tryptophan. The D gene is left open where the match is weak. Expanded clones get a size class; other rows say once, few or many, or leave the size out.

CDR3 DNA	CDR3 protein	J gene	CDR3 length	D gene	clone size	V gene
TGTGCCAGCAGCTTATTCAGGAACCCAGGTTCCCCCTCGTTCTTC	CASSLFRNPGSPSFF	TRBJ2-1	15	NA	NA	TRBV7-2
TGTGCCAGCTCCCGGGGGGGGAACTCTGGAAACACCATATATTTT	CASSRGGNSGNTIYF	TRBJ1-3	15	NA	NA	TRBV13
TGTGCCAGTAGTACCGGAAACAGGGTTGGTGGAAACACCATATATTTT	CASSTGNRVGGNTIYF	TRBJ1-3	16	NA	NA	TRBV19
TGTGCCAGCAGCCGAGACCACCGGGAGTCACCCCTCCACTTT	CASSRDHRESPLHF	TRBJ1-6	14	NA	NA	TRBV4-2
TGTGCCAGCAGAAAAGACCGACAGACAAATTCACCCCTCCACTTT	CASRKDRQTNSPLHF	TRBJ1-6	15	NA	NA	TRBV2
TGTGCCAGCACCTCCCGGTCGGGGGACAAAAACATTCAGTACTTC	CASTSRSGDKNIQYF	TRBJ2-4	15	NA	NA	TRBV27
TGCGCCAGCAGCATTCGAACCGGGACTAGCGGGGACTACGAGCAGTACTTC	CASSIRTGTSGDYEQYF	TRBJ2-7	17	TRBD2	NA	TRBV4-1
TGTGCCAGCAGCTTCGGAGAAGAAGCTTTCTTT	CASSFGEEAFF	TRBJ1-1	11	NA	NA	TRBV5-6
TGTGCCAGCAATGGAGAGGTCTCCTACGAGCAGTACTTC	CASNGEVSYEQYF	TRBJ2-7	13	NA	NA	TRBV9
TGTGCCAGCAGCTCGATTAGCCGGGACAGCGATAATCAGCCCCAGCATTTT	CASSSISRDSDNQPQHF	TRBJ1-5	17	TRBD1	NA	TRBV11-2
TGTGCCAGCAGCCCAACCGGACAACCCAATCAGCCCCAGCATTTT	CASSPTGQPNQPQHF	TRBJ1-5	15	NA	once	TRBV7-9
TGTGCCAGCAGTTTCGCTGGGAGGACTGAAGCTTTCTTT	CASSFAGRTEAFF	TRBJ1-1	13	NA	NA	TRBV27
TGTGCCAGCAGTTATGACGGGACAGATTATGAAGCTTTCTTT	CASSYDGTDYEAFF	TRBJ1-1	14	TRBD1	NA	TRBV6-5
TGCGCCAGCCCTCGGGACAGCGTATATAGCAATCAGCCCCAGCATTTT	CASPRDSVYSNQPQHF	TRBJ1-5	16	TRBD1	NA	TRBV10-1
TGTGCCAGCAGCTTCCGGGACAGGGATCAGTACGAGCAGTACTTC	CASSFRDRDQYEQYF	TRBJ2-7	15	TRBD1	NA	TRBV5-4
TGTGCCAGCAGCTTAGGCGGGACAGAAAACTACGAGCAGTACTTC	CASSLGGTENYEQYF	TRBJ2-7	15	NA	NA	TRBV7-9
TGTGCCAGCAGGTCACCGGGACAGGGGGCGGGAGATACGCAGTATTTT	CASRSPGQGAGDTQYF	TRBJ2-3	16	TRBD1	NA	TRBV27
TGTGCCAGCAGGAAAACTAGCGGGGCCTACAATGAGCAGTTCTTC	CASRKTSGAYNEQFF	TRBJ2-1	15	TRBD2	NA	TRBV27
TGCAGCGTTCTGGGGCCGAGCGGGGGTCCCTACGAGCAGTACTTC	CSVLGPSGGPYEQYF	TRBJ2-7	15	TRBD2	NA	TRBV29-1
TGTGCCAGCAGTGGAAGGGAGTCACAGTACTTC	CASSGRESQYF	TRBJ2-5	11	NA	NA	TRBV25-1
TGTGCCAGCAGCGTCGGGGTCCAAGAGACCCAGTACTTC	CASSVGVQETQYF	TRBJ2-5	13	NA	once	TRBV7-8
TGCGCCAGCAGCGTCCTAGCGGGGGGGCCGAATGAGCAGTTCTTC	CASSVLAGGPNEQFF	TRBJ2-1	15	TRBD2	NA	TRBV10-1
TGTGCCAGCAGCTTAGGGGGGGGGTTTTATGATTCACCCCTCCACTTT	CASSLGGGFYDSPLHF	TRBJ1-6	16	NA	NA	TRBV13
TGTGCCAGCTCATTACGTCAGGGCTACGAGCAGTACTTC	CASSLRQGYEQYF	TRBJ2-7	13	NA	NA	TRBV18
TGTGCCAGCAGTGTTTGGAATAGCGAACTGTTTTTT	CASSVWNSELFF	TRBJ1-4	12	NA	few	TRBV2
TGCGCCAGCAGCTTGGAGGGGGCCAACTCTGGGGCCAACGTCCTGACTTTC	CASSLEGANSGANVLTF	TRBJ2-6	17	TRBD1	NA	TRBV5-1
TGTGCCAGCAGCTTAGGGTCCCGGGGGGGATCAGATACGCAGTATTTT	CASSLGSRGGSDTQYF	TRBJ2-3	16	TRBD2	NA	TRBV7-8
TGTGCCAGCAGCGGCGGGGGCCTCTACGAGCAGTACTTC	CASSGGGLYEQYF	TRBJ2-7	13	NA	NA	TRBV7-9